The rows below give T cell receptor beta chains drawn from one sample of a study of regulatory T cells in long-lasting Graves disease. From the multiplex PCR reads, TCRdb called clonotypes with MiXCR, one entry per CDR3 protein. This table holds a few hundred thousand distinct CDR3 sequences, around 17% found once. The same specimen was also included in a second study, on T cells in Graves' hyperthyroidism and ophthalmopathy.

This specimen consisted of peripheral blood mononuclear cells (PBMCs), obtained at new diagnosis, from a patient treated with antithyroid drugs. The origin of the receptors is a man aged 40-49 years with Graves disease. Each CDR3 is given with its conserved first and last residue. Fields, in order: J gene, D gene, V gene, clone size, CDR3 protein, CDR3 DNA. A D gene is named only where the DNA matches it firmly. For some rows the clone size is stated as once, few or many, or as a class when expanded; others skip it.

TRBJ1-5,NA,TRBV20-1,many,CSAREFREYQPQHF,TGCAGTGCTAGAGAATTTAGGGAATATCAGCCCCAGCATTTT
TRBJ1-5,NA,TRBV9,few,CASSVGFVNQPQHF,TGTGCCAGCAGTGTCGGGTTCGTTAATCAGCCCCAGCATTTT
TRBJ1-1,NA,TRBV9,many,CASSIRPNTEAFF,TGTGCCAGCAGTATACGGCCGAACACTGAAGCTTTCTTT
TRBJ1-6,TRBD1,TRBV7-9,NA,CASSGGLGTVNSPLHF,TGTGCCAGCAGTGGGGGTTTGGGGACAGTCAATTCACCCCTCCACTTT
TRBJ2-1,TRBD1,TRBV24-1,many,CATGDSYFNEQFF,TGTGCCACGGGGGACAGTTACTTCAATGAGCAGTTCTTC
TRBJ2-1,NA,TRBV13,few,CASSLLQGRGEQFF,TGTGCCAGCAGCTTACTTCAGGGCCGCGGTGAGCAGTTCTTC
TRBJ2-2,TRBD1,TRBV15,few,CATSRVKDRGLGTGELFF,TGTGCCACCAGCAGAGTGAAAGACAGGGGGTTGGGCACCGGGGAGCTGTTTTTT
TRBJ2-2,TRBD2,TRBV12-3/TRBV12-4,many,CASRPGLAYSGELFF,TGTGCCAGCAGGCCGGGACTAGCATATTCCGGGGAGCTGTTTTTT
TRBJ2-7,NA,TRBV6-9,NA,CASSYGMGPNYEQYF,TGTGCCAGCAGTTACGGGATGGGGCCAAACTACGAGCAGTACTTC
TRBJ1-6,NA,TRBV5-1,few,CASSTMTANSPLHF,TGCGCCAGCAGCACAATGACCGCCAATTCACCCCTCCACTTT
TRBJ1-5,NA,TRBV6-2/TRBV6-3,NA,CASSYFRDMSPQHF,TGTGCCAGCAGTTACTTCCGGGACATGTCGCCCCAGCATTTT
TRBJ2-2,NA,TRBV9,many,CASSVAPQNTGELFF,TGTGCCAGCAGCGTAGCACCACAGAACACCGGGGAGCTGTTTTTT
TRBJ2-3,NA,TRBV5-1,many,CASSPSPRGYTDTQYF,TGCGCCAGCAGCCCCTCTCCCAGGGGCTACACAGATACGCAGTATTTT
TRBJ2-1,NA,TRBV3-1,many,CASSQDSLGEQFF,TGTGCCAGCAGCCAAGATTCCCTGGGTGAGCAGTTCTTC
TRBJ1-5,NA,TRBV6-2/TRBV6-3,many,CASRPRLRGGSNQPQHF,TGTGCCAGCCGTCCTAGGCTCAGGGGCGGTAGCAATCAGCCCCAGCATTTT
TRBJ1-5,TRBD1,TRBV7-2,few,CASSARDRGPNQPQHF,TGTGCCAGCAGCGCCCGGGACAGGGGCCCCAATCAGCCCCAGCATTTT
TRBJ1-5,NA,TRBV7-8,many,CASCCPSDSPLLGNQPQHF,TGTGCCAGCTGCTGCCCCTCGGACAGTCCTCTTTTGGGCAATCAGCCCCAGCATTTT
TRBJ2-3,NA,TRBV27,many,CASFRVSTDTQYF,TGTGCCAGTTTCAGGGTTAGCACAGATACGCAGTATTTT
TRBJ2-5,NA,TRBV30,many,CAWSQGETQYF,TGTGCCTGGAGTCAGGGGGAGACCCAGTACTTC
TRBJ2-1,TRBD2,TRBV30,NA,CAWKASGGPNEQLF,TGTGCCTGGAAGGCTAGCGGGGGTCCCAATGAGCAGCTCTTC
TRBJ1-5,TRBD1,TRBV6-1,many,CASSRDRMGNQPQHF,TGTGCCAGCAGTCGGGACAGGATGGGGAATCAGCCCCAGCATTTT
TRBJ2-5,NA,TRBV28,many,CASSWGGRGGGETQYF,TGTGCCAGCAGTTGGGGGGGTCGAGGGGGTGGAGAGACCCAGTACTTC
TRBJ2-3,TRBD2,TRBV20-1,many,CSASVSGGLDTQYF,TGCAGTGCTAGCGTTAGCGGGGGCCTAGATACGCAGTATTTT
TRBJ1-6,NA,TRBV5-6,NA,CASSYPDSNSPLHF,TGTGCCAGCAGTTATCCGGACAGCAATTCACCCCTCCACTTT
TRBJ2-1,TRBD2,TRBV2,few,CASSRPSGVGEQFF,TGTGCCAGCAGTCGGCCTAGCGGGGTGGGTGAGCAGTTCTTC
TRBJ2-3,NA,TRBV20-1,many,CSLQRLGLTDTQYF,TGCAGTCTACAAAGGCTCGGACTTACAGATACGCAGTATTTT
TRBJ2-7,TRBD1,TRBV19,NA,CASSIEGTGFYEQYF,TGTGCCAGTAGTATAGAAGGGACAGGATTCTACGAGCAGTACTTC
TRBJ2-3,NA,TRBV12-3/TRBV12-4,many,CASSRRSTDTQYF,TGTGCCAGCAGCCGCCGATCCACAGATACGCAGTATTTT
TRBJ1-5,NA,TRBV30,few,CAWSRGADQPQHF,TGTGCCTGGAGTCGGGGGGCTGATCAGCCCCAGCATTTT
TRBJ2-5,TRBD1,TRBV28,many,CASSPRDRTGTQYF,TGTGCCAGCAGTCCAAGGGACAGAACTGGGACCCAGTACTTC
TRBJ2-3,TRBD2,TRBV7-3,many,CASSVSGRVDTQYF,TGTGCCAGCAGCGTTAGCGGGAGGGTGGATACGCAGTATTTT
TRBJ1-1,TRBD1,TRBV5-1,many,CASSLAGQGVTEAFF,TGCGCCAGCAGCTTGGCGGGACAGGGGGTTACTGAAGCTTTCTTT
TRBJ1-1,NA,TRBV7-9,NA,CASSLSNTEAFF,TGTGCCAGCAGCTTAAGTAACACTGAAGCTTTCTTT
TRBJ2-3,NA,TRBV27,many,CASSFGQSTDTQYF,TGTGCCAGCAGTTTCGGACAGAGCACAGATACGCAGTATTTT
TRBJ1-4,NA,TRBV7-2,NA,CASSLGAGGEKLFF,TGTGCCAGCAGCTTAGGGGCCGGTGGTGAAAAACTGTTTTTT
TRBJ2-2,NA,TRBV6-5,NA,CASSYSWYLNTGELFF,TGTGCCAGCAGTTACTCGTGGTACCTTAACACCGGGGAGCTGTTTTTT
TRBJ2-3,NA,TRBV3-1,few,CASSQGDWADTQYF,TGTGCCAGCAGCCAAGGTGACTGGGCAGATACGCAGTATTTT
TRBJ2-3,NA,TRBV14,many,CASSQLGVVDTQYF,TGTGCCAGCAGCCAGCTCGGGGTGGTAGATACGCAGTATTTT
TRBJ2-3,NA,TRBV2,many,CASSDETDTQYF,TGTGCCAGCAGTGACGAGACAGATACGCAGTATTTT
TRBJ2-7,NA,TRBV6-1,few,CASTGQRGSEQYF,TGTGCCAGCACAGGACAGAGGGGGAGCGAGCAGTACTTC
TRBJ2-1,TRBD2,TRBV14,many,CASSQGASGGGEQFF,TGTGCCAGCAGCCAAGGCGCTAGCGGGGGGGGTGAGCAGTTCTTC
TRBJ2-1,NA,TRBV7-8,many,CASSLVQGRKSYNEQFF,TGTGCCAGCAGCTTAGTTCAGGGTCGAAAGTCCTACAATGAGCAGTTCTTC
TRBJ2-2,NA,TRBV5-4,NA,CASSTKSNTGELFF,TGTGCCAGCAGCACCAAATCGAACACCGGGGAGCTGTTTTTT
TRBJ2-2,TRBD2,TRBV12-3/TRBV12-4,NA,CASTPHAGGTGELFF,TGTGCCAGCACCCCCCACGCGGGGGGCACCGGGGAGCTGTTTTTT
TRBJ2-3,TRBD2,TRBV9,many,CASNRAGGTDTQYF,TGTGCCAGCAACCGAGCGGGGGGCACAGATACGCAGTATTTT
TRBJ2-2,TRBD1,TRBV28,few,CASTGGFKAGELFF,TGTGCCTCAACAGGGGGGTTCAAAGCCGGGGAGCTGTTTTTT
TRBJ2-7,TRBD1,TRBV7-2,many,CASSLADRTYEQYF,TGTGCCAGCAGCTTAGCGGACAGGACCTACGAGCAGTACTTC
TRBJ2-5,TRBD1,TRBV14,NA,CASSQPTGESETQYF,TGTGCCAGCAGCCAACCCACAGGGGAATCGGAGACCCAGTACTTC
TRBJ1-2,NA,TRBV3-1,many,CASSHPSVGSYGYTF,TGTGCCAGCAGCCACCCCTCCGTGGGGTCTTATGGCTACACCTTC
TRBJ2-3,TRBD2,TRBV4-2,NA,CASSQDFSGGGSTDTQYF,TGTGCCAGCAGCCAAGATTTTAGCGGGGGTGGTAGCACAGATACGCAGTATTTT
TRBJ2-7,TRBD1,TRBV30,many,CAWSAGTGDEQYF,TGTGCCTGGAGTGCCGGGACAGGGGACGAGCAGTACTTC
TRBJ1-5,NA,TRBV6-5,few,CASSYPRKNRVSNQPQHF,TGTGCCAGCAGTTACCCGAGGAAGAACAGGGTTAGCAATCAGCCCCAGCATTTT
TRBJ2-2,NA,TRBV27,many,CASSLLGRLNTGELFF,TGTGCCAGCAGTCTGTTGGGACGGCTGAACACCGGGGAGCTGTTTTTT
TRBJ2-5,TRBD2,TRBV6-1,few,CASNRRTSGLVETQYF,TGTGCCAGCAATCGCCGGACTAGCGGCTTGGTGGAGACCCAGTACTTC